A single T cell receptor (beta chain) is shown here with its context. Its matching antigen is unknown. These data are taken from a study of vaccination effects on CD4 cells after COVID-19. With the ViraFEST assay, the study expanded antigen-specific CD4+ T cells using viral peptide pools, then sequenced them. Researchers isolated CD4+ T cells once ten to eleven days of culture had elapsed. The vaccine given was either BNT162b2 or mRNA-1273, in two doses. Vaccinees lacked prior SARS-CoV-2 infection and tested negative for nucleocapsid antibodies. Produced via immunoSEQ multiplex PCR; TCRdb's table is partial and in-frame only. This table has some 15,000 clones, about 80% appearing once. The length of the CDR3 is 15 residues. The germline CDR1 and CDR2 sequences are MNHEY and SVGAGI. V dropped 6 bases and J dropped 4 bases, with 15 bases sitting between them.

Sequencing was performed on CD4+ T cells from PBMCs cultured with HCoV-NL63 spike peptides, taken after COVID-19 vaccination. This rearrangement joins TRBV6-5 to TRBJ1-4; D call uncertain. The origin of this receptor is a human donor who received a COVID-19 vaccine. CDR3 DNA: TGTGCCAGCAGCACTTCGGCCGGCCTTAATGAAAAACTGTTTTTT. It codes for CASSTSAGLNEKLFF.